The rows below give T cell receptor beta chains drawn from one sample of a study of vaccination effects on CD4 cells after COVID-19. Their cognate antigens are unknown. TCRdb's copy holds only in-frame clones and misses some; the assay was immunoSEQ multiplex PCR. The table lists under 40,000 clones, about 80% of them singletons. The sequencing used CD4+ T cells from PBMCs cultured with HCoV-NL63 spike peptides, collected after COVID-19 vaccination. Receptors originate from a human donor who received a COVID-19 vaccine. Some clones in this sample may be carry-over from other donors' samples. Both conserved end residues are part of each CDR3. The D gene is left open where the match is weak. Part of the rows lack a size; the others show once, few, many or a class for expanded clones.

v_call	d_call	j_call	clone_size	cdr3_aa	cdr3_nt
TRBV5-6	TRBD1	TRBJ1-2	once	CASSADRWNGYTF	TGTGCCAGCAGCGCGGACAGGTGGAATGGCTACACCTTC
TRBV29-1	TRBD1	TRBJ1-3	NA	CSVRRGQQPGNTIYF	TGCAGCGTTCGTAGGGGACAGCAACCTGGAAACACCATATATTTT
TRBV28	NA	TRBJ1-3	few	CASSLQVGNTIYF	TGTGCCAGCAGTTTACAGGTTGGAAACACCATATATTTT
TRBV12-5	NA	TRBJ1-2	NA	CASGLELPNYGYTF	TGTGCTAGTGGTTTAGAGCTGCCGAACTATGGCTACACCTTC
TRBV5-4	NA	TRBJ2-1	NA	CASSLRTAAYNEQFF	TGTGCCAGCAGCTTACGGACAGCTGCCTACAATGAGCAGTTCTTC
TRBV30	NA	TRBJ1-1	NA	CAWRATANGAAFF	TGTGCCTGGAGAGCAACAGCAAACGGGGCAGCTTTCTTT
TRBV28	TRBD2	TRBJ2-5	NA	CASSLLAGGQETQYF	TGTGCCAGCAGTTTACTAGCGGGGGGTCAAGAGACCCAGTACTTC
TRBV9	NA	TRBJ2-6	once	CASSVGGRSGANVLTF	TGTGCCAGCAGCGTGGGGGGTAGATCTGGGGCCAACGTCCTGACTTTC
TRBV29-1	NA	TRBJ1-4	NA	CSVQGGPNEKLFF	TGCAGCGTACAGGGTGGGCCTAATGAAAAACTGTTTTTT
TRBV29-1	TRBD1	TRBJ2-3	NA	CSVDRTGGYSTDTQYF	TGCAGCGTAGACCGGACAGGGGGCTATAGCACAGATACGCAGTATTTT
TRBV19	TRBD1	TRBJ2-3	NA	CASRRDREADTQYF	TGTGCCAGTAGACGGGACAGGGAAGCAGATACGCAGTATTTT
TRBV7-2	NA	TRBJ1-5	NA	CASSLGGPNQPQHF	TGTGCCAGCAGCTTAGGCGGACCCAATCAGCCCCAGCATTTT
TRBV5-1	NA	TRBJ2-2	NA	CASSLVPVGHPSNTGELFF	TGCGCCAGCAGCTTGGTCCCCGTAGGACATCCTTCGAACACCGGGGAGCTGTTTTTT
TRBV2	NA	TRBJ1-2	NA	CASSPQSYGYTF	TGTGCCAGCAGCCCACAGAGTTATGGCTACACCTTC
TRBV27	TRBD1	TRBJ2-2	NA	CASSRHGTGGNTGELFF	TGTGCCAGCAGTCGCCATGGGACAGGGGGCAACACCGGGGAGCTGTTTTTT
TRBV6-5	NA	TRBJ1-2	NA	CASLPRGGAVQGYTF	TGTGCCAGCCTACCCAGAGGCGGGGCCGTACAGGGCTACACCTTC
TRBV5-8	NA	TRBJ2-5	NA	CASSFKGGRETQYF	TGTGCCAGCAGCTTCAAGGGGGGCAGGGAGACCCAGTACTTC
TRBV24-1	TRBD2	TRBJ2-2	NA	CATSDFLGTSGGTGELFF	TGTGCCACCAGTGATTTTCTCGGGACTAGCGGGGGGACCGGGGAGCTGTTTTTT
TRBV7-3	NA	TRBJ2-3	NA	CASSFGGITDTQYF	TGTGCCAGCAGCTTTGGGGGGATCACAGATACGCAGTATTTT
TRBV28	NA	TRBJ1-1	NA	CASSKTYTEAFF	TGTGCCAGCAGCAAGACATACACTGAAGCTTTCTTT
TRBV27	NA	TRBJ1-2	NA	CASAPLEIYGYTF	TGTGCCAGCGCCCCCCTAGAGATCTATGGCTACACCTTC
TRBV24-1	NA	TRBJ2-3	NA	CATSDGWVVNTDTQYF	TGTGCCACCAGTGATGGATGGGTCGTCAACACAGATACGCAGTATTTT
TRBV7-2	NA	TRBJ2-5	few	CASSPRAWDGETQYF	TGTGCCAGCAGCCCTCGGGCGTGGGATGGAGAGACCCAGTACTTC